The next 23 T cell receptor beta chains were all read from a single sample in a study of cytotoxic CD8 clonotypes in ibrutinib-treated CLL (dated by TCRdb to the early 2020s). Library preparation employed the immunoSEQ multiplex PCR assay. Not all clones reach the TCRdb copy of this immuneACCESS table, which keeps in-frame sequences only. Checked studies attribute under half of the gap to unresolved V genes and leave the rest unexplained. Counted in this sample were about 140,000 clones; 65% to 85% of them appeared once. Roughly 7.6% of the sample is taken by the ten largest. This specimen consisted of PBMCs, obtained after 36 months of ibrutinib treatment. These receptors all come from a human donor with chronic lymphocytic leukemia.

The CDR3 DNA sequence: TGTGCCAGCGGGGTCAAGGAGACCCAGTACTTC. The encoded protein is CASGVKETQYF. The chain uses TRBV27 and TRBJ2-5; no reliable D call. The germline V and J ends were trimmed by 8 bases and 5 bases, with 9 bases remaining between them. Per the germline V gene, CDR1 is MNHEY and CDR2 is SMNVEV (reference sequence). This CDR3 comprises 11 residues.

The gene calls are TRBV7-9 and TRBJ1-1, with D unresolved. Germline V lookup: CDR1 SEHNR, CDR2 FQNEAQ (reference sequence). Trimming cost V 5 bases and J 4 bases, with 14 bases left between them. The CDR3 sequence is 14 residues long. The CDR3 DNA reads as TGTGCCAGCAGCGAATCGACCCGGGCCACTGAAGCTTTCTTT. This codes for CASSESTRATEAFF.

The rearrangement joins TRBV5-4 to TRBJ1-1; 7 bases map to TRBD1. This CDR3 spans 15 amino acids. CDR1 SGHNT and CDR2 YYREEE come from the germline V gene (reference sequence). V dropped 1 base and J dropped 5; count of bases not matched to a gene: 8. DNA of the CDR3: TGTGCCAGCAGCTTGTTTTCAGGGGGGGGAACTGAAGCTTTCTTT. Its translation is CASSLFSGGGTEAFF.

The rearrangement uses TRBV27 and TRBJ2-5; possibly TRBD2 for D (6 bases). The CDR3 has 17 residues. From germline, CDR1 is MNHEY and CDR2 SMNVEV (reference sequence). V lost 5 bases to trimming and J lost 3 bases, with 22 bases between them. The CDR3 protein is CASSPLRDFGDEETQYF. The CDR3 nucleotides are TGTGCCAGCAGTCCTTTAAGGGACTTCGGAGACGAAGAGACCCAGTACTTC.

The rearrangement uses TRBV27 and TRBJ2-3; possibly TRBD2 for D (5 bases). Per germline, CDR1 MNHEY and CDR2 SMNVEV (reference sequence). CDR3 length equals 11 residues. Between the trimmed V and J ends, which lost 6 bases and 6 bases, there was a span of 7 bases. CDR3 sequence: CASRLVDTQYF. The CDR3 nucleotides are TGTGCCAGCAGACTAGTCGATACGCAGTATTTT.

This clone was observed a single time. The chain employs TRBV5-6 and TRBJ2-5; D gene unclear. CDR3 length equals 16 residues. V lost 2 bases and J 0 bases, leaving 14 bases between the germline ends. Germline CDR1 is SGHDT and CDR2 is YYEEEE. CDR3 region: CASSLDSLGNQETQYF. CDR3 nucleotides: TGTGCCAGCAGCTTAGATTCGCTCGGAAACCAAGAGACCCAGTACTTC.

This chain links TRBV28 with TRBJ2-1; D may be TRBD1 (5 bases). Germline V gene sequence: CDR1 MDHEN, CDR2 SYDVKM. This CDR3 contains 13 residues. CDR3 amino acids: CATVPGVYNEQFF. CDR3 DNA sequence: TGTGCGACAGTGCCTGGGGTATACAATGAGCAGTTCTTC.

In this sample, this clone turned up once. The chain joins TRBV30 to TRBJ2-1; 8 nucleotides align to TRBD1. The CDR3 is 13 amino acids. Per the germline V gene, CDR1 is GTSNPN and CDR2 is SVGIG (reference sequence). The V gene end was trimmed by 7 bases and the J gene end by 5 bases; junction bases not matched to a gene: 7. CDR3 bases: TGTGCCTACAACAGGGGGAGGAACAATGAGCAGTTCTTC. Protein sequence: CAYNRGRNNEQFF.

The chain uses TRBV13 and TRBJ1-3; 9 bases match TRBD1. Per germline, CDR1 PRHDT and CDR2 FYEKMQ (reference sequence). V was pared by 5 bases and J by 4 bases, with 6 bases of the junction left unmatched. CDR3 length: 15 amino acids. The chain's CDR3 is CASSGGQGRGNTIYF. The CDR3 DNA is TGTGCCAGCAGCGGAGGACAGGGGAGAGGAAACACCATATATTTT.

The genes are TRBV11-2 and TRBJ2-7; D call uncertain. Trimming removed 0 bases from V and 0 bases from J, with 9 bases in between. The CDR3 length is 15 residues. CDR1 is SGHAT and CDR2 is FQNNGV in the germline V gene. CDR3 bases: TGTGCCAGCAGCTTAGATCCGTACGCCTCCTACGAGCAGTACTTC. The encoded protein is CASSLDPYASYEQYF.

V usage is TRBV5-1 and J usage is TRBJ1-2, with D uncertain. The CDR3 is 15 amino acids. Looked up from germline, CDR1 is SGHRS and CDR2 is YFSETQ. V was shortened by 0 bases and J by 0 bases, with 9 bases between the two germline ends. The DNA of the CDR3 is TGCGCCAGCAGCTTGGTTCGCAGAGCTAACTATGGCTACACCTTC. Its protein product is CASSLVRRANYGYTF.

The chain couples TRBV6-1 to TRBJ2-7; TRBD2 agrees at 10 bases. The CDR3 has 14 amino acids. CDR1 is MNHNS, CDR2 SASEGT, per germline. Trimming cost V 6 bases and J 5 bases; bases outside gene matches: 7. CDR3 sequence (DNA): TGTGCCAGCAGAAGCGGGGGGGAGGTCCACGAGCAGTACTTC. Its translation is CASRSGGEVHEQYF.

In its sample, this clone was seen many times. J is TRBJ1-1 and V is TRBV19; a weak D match, TRBD1 (5 bases). The CDR3 has 17 residues. The V end was cut by 3 bases, the J end by 2 bases, with 19 bases between. Germline V gene sequence: CDR1 LNHDA, CDR2 SQIVND (reference sequence). The DNA for the CDR3 is TGTGCCAGTAGTATTTCCGATAGTTCGGGGGGTAACACTGAAGCTTTCTTT. Protein sequence: CASSISDSSGGNTEAFF. The complete variable domain, with remaining parts taken from reference TRBV19 and TRBJ1-1, reads DGGITQSPKYLFRKEGQNVTLSCEQNLNHDAMYWYRQDPGQGLRLIYYSQIVNDFQKGDIAEGYSVSREKKESFPLTVTSAQKNPTAFYLCASSISDSSGGNTEAFFGQGTRLTVV.

V and J are TRBV6-5 and TRBJ2-5, with 7 bases aligning to TRBD1. This CDR3 spans 15 amino acids. Germline trimming cut 4 bases from V and 5 bases from J; bases unmatched to any gene: 10. Germline CDR1 is MNHEY and CDR2 is SVGAGI. CDR3: CASSFERGRRETQYF. DNA of the CDR3: TGTGCCAGCAGTTTTGAGAGGGGGCGCCGGGAGACCCAGTACTTC.

The V gene is TRBV18, the J gene TRBJ2-7; the D gene is possibly TRBD2 (5 bases). The V gene's germline CDR1 is KGHSH and CDR2 LQKENI. There are 15 residues in the CDR3. The ends were cut back, 6 bases at V and 6 bases at J, with 21 bases in the middle. The CDR3 loop is CASSEDGPFRCEQYF. In nucleotides, the CDR3 is TGTGCCAGCTCGGAGGACGGTCCATTTAGGTGCGAGCAGTACTTC.

The chain recombines TRBV6-1 with TRBJ1-2, with TRBD1 matching 7 bases. The CDR3 extends over 13 amino acids. CDR1 is MNHNS, CDR2 SASEGT, per germline. Unmatched junction bases numbered 4, after V lost 5 bases and J lost 4 bases. CDR3 sequence reads: CASSYRQGYGYTF. DNA of the CDR3: TGTGCCAGCAGTTATAGACAGGGCTATGGCTACACCTTC.

The gene calls are TRBV5-6 and TRBJ2-5, with TRBD2 matching over 7 bases. CDR1 is SGHDT and CDR2 is YYEEEE in the germline V gene. J lost 3 bases, V lost 3 bases, and 5 bases had no gene match. The CDR3 is 14 amino acids. In DNA form, the CDR3 reads TGTGCCAGCAGCTATTGGACTAGGGAAGAGACCCAGTACTTC. It is translated as CASSYWTREETQYF.

This chain connects TRBV19 to TRBJ2-6; no firm D call. Germline CDR1 is LNHDA and CDR2 is SQIVND (reference sequence). This CDR3 contains 15 residues. Trimming pared 5 bases from V and 0 bases from J, leaving 8 bases between. CDR3 in DNA: TGTGCCAGTAGTCCAACCGCCTCTGGGGCCAACGTCCTGACTTTC. Translating gives CASSPTASGANVLTF.

The chain couples TRBV30 to TRBJ2-7, with 10 positions matching TRBD2. The CDR3 length is 13 residues. CDR1 is GTSNPN and CDR2 is SVGIG in the germline V gene (reference sequence). The trim removed 7 bases at V and 1 base at J, leaving 4 bases unmatched. CDR3 loop: CASRTSGSYEQYF. Here the CDR3 DNA reads TGTGCCTCACGGACTAGCGGATCCTACGAGCAGTACTTC.

The chain couples TRBV6-5 to TRBJ1-1; no definite D call. The CDR3 sequence is 12 residues long. Trimming took 7 bases from V and 8 from J, leaving 14 bases between them. Germline CDR1 reads MNHEY; CDR2 reads SVGAGI. CDR3 in DNA: TGTGCCAGCAAAGGACTGGTCGGCGAAGCTTTCTTT. It codes for CASKGLVGEAFF.

J is TRBJ2-1 and V is TRBV19, with 11 bases aligning to TRBD2. Germline V gene data show CDR1 as LNHDA and CDR2 as SQIVND (reference sequence). V lost 5 bases to trimming and J lost 8 bases; unmatched junction nucleotides: 8. The CDR3 extends over 15 amino acids. The CDR3 loop is CASSLTSGEWDEQFF. As DNA, the CDR3 is TGTGCCAGTAGTTTGACTAGCGGGGAGTGGGATGAGCAGTTCTTC.

V and J are TRBV5-4 and TRBJ1-2, with 8 positions matching TRBD1. Germline V gives CDR1 SGHNT, CDR2 YYREEE (reference sequence). V was clipped by 4 bases and J by 12 bases; unmatched bases: 8. This CDR3 comprises 12 residues. CDR3: CASSAQGVGHTF. Here the CDR3 DNA reads TGTGCCAGCAGCGCACAGGGGGTCGGGCACACCTTC.

This clone occurred a few times. This rearrangement joins TRBV15 to TRBJ2-7, with D unresolved. Germline CDR1 is LNHNV and CDR2 is YYDKDF (reference sequence). V was trimmed by 0 bases and J by 2 bases, leaving 14 bases between them. CDR3 size: 16 residues. CDR3 nucleotides: TGTGCCACCAGCAGAGATCTCCGGGCACCCCCCTACGAGCAGTACTTC. Translated, it gives CATSRDLRAPPYEQYF. Together with reference TRBV15 and TRBJ2-7, the CDR3 gives the full variable domain: DAMVIQNPRYQVTQFGKPVTLSCSQTLNHNVMYWYQQKSSQAPKLLFHYYDKDFNNEADTPDNFQSRRPNTSFCFLDIRSPGLGDTAMYLCATSRDLRAPPYEQYFGPGTRLTVT.